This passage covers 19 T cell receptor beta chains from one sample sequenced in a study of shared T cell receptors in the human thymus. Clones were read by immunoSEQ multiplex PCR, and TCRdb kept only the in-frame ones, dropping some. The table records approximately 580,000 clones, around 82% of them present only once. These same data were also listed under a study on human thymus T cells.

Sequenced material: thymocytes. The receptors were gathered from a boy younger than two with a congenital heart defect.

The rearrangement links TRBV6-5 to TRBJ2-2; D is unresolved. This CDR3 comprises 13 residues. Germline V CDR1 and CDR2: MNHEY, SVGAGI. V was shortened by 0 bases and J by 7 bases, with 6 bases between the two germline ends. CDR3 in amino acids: CASSYSRLGELFF. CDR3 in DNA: TGTGCCAGCAGTTACTCTCGACTCGGGGAGCTGTTTTTT.

The CDR3 coding sequence is TGTGCCAGCAGCTCCGGGACTAGCAGCCAAGAGACCCAGTACTTC. Its translation is CASSSGTSSQETQYF. The chain links TRBV7-8 to TRBJ2-5, with 9 bases matching TRBD2. The J segment lost 1 base and the V segment lost 4 bases, leaving 4 bases of the junction unmatched. CDR1 and CDR2 from the germline V gene are SGHVS and FQNEAQ. The CDR3 runs to 15 residues.

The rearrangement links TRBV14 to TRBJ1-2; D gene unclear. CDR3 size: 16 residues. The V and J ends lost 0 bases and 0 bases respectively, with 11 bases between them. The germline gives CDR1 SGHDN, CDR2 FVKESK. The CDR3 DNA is TGTGCCAGCAGCCAAGATTCCCCAGGTACTAACTATGGCTACACCTTC. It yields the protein CASSQDSPGTNYGYTF.

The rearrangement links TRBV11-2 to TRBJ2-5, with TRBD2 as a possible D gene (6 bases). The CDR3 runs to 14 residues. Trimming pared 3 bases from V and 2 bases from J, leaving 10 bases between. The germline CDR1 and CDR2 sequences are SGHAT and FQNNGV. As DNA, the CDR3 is TGTGCCAGCAGCTTCCGGGGGATTCAAGAGACCCAGTACTTC. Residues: CASSFRGIQETQYF.

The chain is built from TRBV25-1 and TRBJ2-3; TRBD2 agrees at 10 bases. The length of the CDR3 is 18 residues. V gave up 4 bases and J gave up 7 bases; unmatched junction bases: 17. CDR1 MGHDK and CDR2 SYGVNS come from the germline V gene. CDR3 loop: CASSVAMGTGLARYTQYF. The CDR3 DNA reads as TGTGCCAGCAGTGTAGCAATGGGGACGGGACTAGCGCGTTATACGCAGTATTTT. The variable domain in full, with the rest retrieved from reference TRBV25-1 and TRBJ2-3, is EADIYQTPRYLVIGTGKKITLECSQTMGHDKMYWYQQDPGMELHLIHYSYGVNSTEKGDLSSESTVSRIRTEHFPLTLESARPSHTSQYLCASSVAMGTGLARYTQYFGPGTRLTVL.

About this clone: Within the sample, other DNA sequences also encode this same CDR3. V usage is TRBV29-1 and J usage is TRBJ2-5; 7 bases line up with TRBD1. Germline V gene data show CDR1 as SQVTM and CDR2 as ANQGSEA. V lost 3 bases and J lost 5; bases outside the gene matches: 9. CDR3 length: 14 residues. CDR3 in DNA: TGCAGCGTTGAGCTGACAGGGCCGTGGGAGACCCAGTACTTC. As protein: CSVELTGPWETQYF.

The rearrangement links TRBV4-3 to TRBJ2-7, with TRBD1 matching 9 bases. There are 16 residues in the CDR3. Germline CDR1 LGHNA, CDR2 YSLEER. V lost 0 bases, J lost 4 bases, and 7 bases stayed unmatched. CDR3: CASSQDLEDRGYEQYF. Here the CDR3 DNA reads TGCGCCAGCAGCCAAGATCTCGAGGACAGGGGTTACGAGCAGTACTTC.

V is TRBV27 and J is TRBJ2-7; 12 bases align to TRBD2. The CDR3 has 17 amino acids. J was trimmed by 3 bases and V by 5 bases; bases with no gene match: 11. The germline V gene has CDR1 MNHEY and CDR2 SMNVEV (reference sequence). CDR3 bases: TGTGCCAGCAGTATGGGGTTGCTAGCGGGAGGGTACTACGAGCAGTACTTC. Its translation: CASSMGLLAGGYYEQYF.

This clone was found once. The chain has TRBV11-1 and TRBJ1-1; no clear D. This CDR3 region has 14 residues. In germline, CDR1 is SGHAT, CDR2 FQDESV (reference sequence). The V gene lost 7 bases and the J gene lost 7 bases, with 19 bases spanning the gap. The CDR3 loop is CASTLRGPDDEAFF. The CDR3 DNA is TGTGCCAGCACCCTGAGAGGCCCTGACGATGAAGCTTTCTTT.

CDR3 nucleotides: TGTGCCAGCAGCAAAAACTTGACTAGCTCCTACAATGAGCAGTTCTTC. This codes for CASSKNLTSSYNEQFF. The chain carries TRBV21-1 and TRBJ2-1; the DNA was not compared with TRBD2, the D call given in the table. TRBV21-1 is an annotated pseudogene. CDR3 size: 16 residues.

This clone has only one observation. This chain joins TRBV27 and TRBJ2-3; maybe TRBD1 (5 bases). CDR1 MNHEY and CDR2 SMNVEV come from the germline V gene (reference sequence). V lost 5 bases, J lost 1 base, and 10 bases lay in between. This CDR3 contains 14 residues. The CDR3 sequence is CASSAKQGTDTQYF. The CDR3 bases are TGTGCCAGCAGTGCCAAACAGGGCACAGATACGCAGTATTTT.

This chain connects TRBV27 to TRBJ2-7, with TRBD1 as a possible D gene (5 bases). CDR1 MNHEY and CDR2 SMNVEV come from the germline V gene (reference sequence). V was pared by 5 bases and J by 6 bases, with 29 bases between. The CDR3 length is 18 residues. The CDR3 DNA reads TGTGCCAGCAGTCCTACCTCCGATGGGGTTCGTAGGGGCTGCGAGCAGTACTTC. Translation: CASSPTSDGVRRGCEQYF.

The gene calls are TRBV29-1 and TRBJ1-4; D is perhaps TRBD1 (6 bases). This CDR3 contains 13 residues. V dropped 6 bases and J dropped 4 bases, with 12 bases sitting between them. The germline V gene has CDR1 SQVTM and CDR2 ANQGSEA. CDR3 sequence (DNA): TGCAGCGTCCTAGGGGGTGGTAATGAAAAACTGTTTTTT. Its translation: CSVLGGGNEKLFF.

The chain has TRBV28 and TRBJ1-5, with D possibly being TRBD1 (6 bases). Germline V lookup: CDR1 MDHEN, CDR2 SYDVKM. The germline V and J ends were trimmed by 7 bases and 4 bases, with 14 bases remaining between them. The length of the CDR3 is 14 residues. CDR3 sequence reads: CASTRGGSNQPQHF. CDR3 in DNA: TGTGCCAGCACCCGAGGGGGTTCTAATCAGCCCCAGCATTTT.

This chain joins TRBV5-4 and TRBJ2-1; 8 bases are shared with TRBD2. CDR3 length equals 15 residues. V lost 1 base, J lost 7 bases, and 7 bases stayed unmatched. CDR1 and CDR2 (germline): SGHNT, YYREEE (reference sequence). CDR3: CASSLIQRELNEQFF. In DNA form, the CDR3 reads TGTGCCAGCAGCTTGATACAGCGGGAGTTGAATGAGCAGTTCTTC. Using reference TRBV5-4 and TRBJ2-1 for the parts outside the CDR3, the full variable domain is ETGVTQSPTHLIKTRGQQVTLRCSSQSGHNTVSWYQQALGQGPQFIFQYYREEENGRGNFPPRFSGLQFPNYSSELNVNALELDDSALYLCASSLIQRELNEQFFGPGTRLTVL.

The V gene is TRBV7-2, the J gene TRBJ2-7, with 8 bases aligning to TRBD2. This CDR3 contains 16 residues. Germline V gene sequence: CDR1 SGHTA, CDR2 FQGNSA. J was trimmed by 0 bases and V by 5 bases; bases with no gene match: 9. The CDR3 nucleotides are TGTGCCAGCAGCGTACTAGCGGAAAGGACCTCCTACGAGCAGTACTTC. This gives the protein CASSVLAERTSYEQYF.

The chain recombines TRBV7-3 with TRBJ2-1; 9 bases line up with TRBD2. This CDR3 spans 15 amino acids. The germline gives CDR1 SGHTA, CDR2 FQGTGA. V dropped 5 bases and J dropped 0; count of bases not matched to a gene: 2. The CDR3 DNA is TGTGCCAGCAGCGTTAGCGGGAGCTCCTACAATGAGCAGTTCTTC. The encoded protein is CASSVSGSSYNEQFF.

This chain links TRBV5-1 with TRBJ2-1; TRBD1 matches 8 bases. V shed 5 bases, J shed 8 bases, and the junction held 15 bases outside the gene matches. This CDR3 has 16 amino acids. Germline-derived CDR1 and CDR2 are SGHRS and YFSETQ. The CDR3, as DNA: TGCGCCAGCAGAATTGGGTGGCAGGGGGCTCGAGATGAGCAGTTCTTC. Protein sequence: CASRIGWQGARDEQFF.

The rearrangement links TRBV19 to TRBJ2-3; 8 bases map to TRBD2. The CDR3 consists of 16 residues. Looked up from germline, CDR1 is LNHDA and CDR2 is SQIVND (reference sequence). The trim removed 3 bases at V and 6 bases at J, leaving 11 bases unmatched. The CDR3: CASSMVTSEAGDTQYF. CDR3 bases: TGTGCCAGTAGTATGGTGACTAGCGAGGCGGGGGATACGCAGTATTTT.